The 6 T cell receptor beta chains below come from one sample, sequenced in a study of cytomegalovirus exposure and HLA in healthy donors. Profiled with immunoSEQ multiplex PCR; TCRdb holds only in-frame clones, not every one. The repertoire holds 65,000 to 75,000 clones, with 94% as singletons. The sequencing input was PBMCs. Receptors originate from a man between 18 and 29 years old in good health and CMV-seropositive.

The chain employs TRBV10-3 and TRBJ1-3; D call uncertain. Germline V CDR1 and CDR2: ENHRY, SYGVKD. V shed 4 bases and J shed 0 bases, with 10 bases lying between them. This CDR3 spans 15 amino acids. In nucleotides, the CDR3 is TGTGCCATCAGTGGGCAGAAATACTCTGGAAACACCATATATTTT. As protein: CAISGQKYSGNTIYF.

This clone came up once. This rearrangement joins TRBV28 to TRBJ1-2; the match to TRBD1 covers 8 bases. V was clipped by 7 bases and J by 8 bases; unmatched bases: 15. CDR1 and CDR2 from the germline V gene are MDHEN and SYDVKM. This CDR3 has 15 amino acids. The DNA of the CDR3 is TGTGCCAGCACCCGGACAGGGTTGGGGGTTGACGGCTACACCTTC. Its protein is CASTRTGLGVDGYTF.

V and J are TRBV2 and TRBJ1-5; 8 bases line up with TRBD1. J lost 5 bases, V lost 6 bases, and 9 bases had no gene match. This CDR3 has 15 amino acids. Germline CDR1 is SNHLY and CDR2 is FYNNEI. CDR3 in amino acids: CASSTDRGDYQPQHF. CDR3 nucleotide sequence: TGTGCCAGCAGCACCGACAGGGGCGATTATCAGCCCCAGCATTTT.

The chain links TRBV30 to TRBJ1-2; weak D call: TRBD1 (6 bases). The V gene lost 2 bases and the J gene lost 8 bases, with 18 bases spanning the gap. CDR3 size: 14 residues. Germline lookup yields CDR1 GTSNPN and CDR2 SVGIG (reference sequence). CDR3 DNA: TGTGCCTGGAGTTCAAGTCCCCTACAGGGAGGCTACACCTTC. Translating gives CAWSSSPLQGGYTF. Complete variable domain (other parts from reference TRBV30 and TRBJ1-2): SQTIHQWPATLVQPVGSPLSLECTVEGTSNPNLYWYRQAAGRGLQLLFYSVGIGQISSEVPQNLSASRPQDRQFILSSKKLLLSDSGFYLCAWSSSPLQGGYTFGSGTRLTVV.

J is TRBJ2-3 and V is TRBV10-1; D is unresolved. Germline V gene data show CDR1 as WNHNN and CDR2 as SYGVQD (reference sequence). V gave up 7 bases and J gave up 0 bases, with 11 bases separating them. This CDR3 is built from 14 residues. Written as DNA, the CDR3 is TGCGCCAGCAACAGCTTAACTAGCACAGATACGCAGTATTTT. Translation gives CASNSLTSTDTQYF.

In this sample, this clone turned up once. This chain connects TRBV5-4 to TRBJ2-2; 10 bases align to TRBD2. The CDR3 is made up of 16 amino acids. Trimming removed 1 base from V and 8 bases from J; junction bases left unmatched: 8. The germline V gene encodes CDR1 SGHNT and CDR2 YYREEE (reference sequence). The CDR3 reads CASSLRLAGVMGELFF. The CDR3 nucleotides are TGTGCCAGCAGCTTGCGGCTAGCGGGAGTAATGGGGGAGCTGTTTTTT.